The rows below give T cell receptor beta chains drawn from one sample of a study of shared clonotypes between healthy human individuals. TCRdb keeps only in-frame clones here, not all; method: immunoSEQ multiplex PCR. The sample consists of over 2 million clones, about 95% of them appearing once. The sequencing input was naive CD4+ T cells sorted from blood. Receptors were obtained from a man aged 18 to 35 in good health. CDR3s include the opening cysteine and the closing phenylalanine or tryptophan. The D gene is left open where the match is weak. Clone sizes are given selectively: once, few, many, or a class where the clone is expanded.

v_call: TRBV28; clone_size: NA; d_call: NA; j_call: TRBJ1-2; cdr3_nt: TGTGCCAGCACCTTCGCCAGGGATTACGATGGCTACACCTTC; cdr3_aa: CASTFARDYDGYTF
v_call: TRBV14; clone_size: NA; d_call: NA; j_call: TRBJ2-3; cdr3_nt: TGTGCCAGCAGCCAAAAGGGCCCGTCCACAGATACGCAGTATTTT; cdr3_aa: CASSQKGPSTDTQYF
v_call: TRBV19; clone_size: NA; d_call: NA; j_call: TRBJ2-1; cdr3_nt: TGTGCCAGTAGTACCTCCTACAATGAGCAGTTCTTC; cdr3_aa: CASSTSYNEQFF
v_call: TRBV10-3; clone_size: NA; d_call: TRBD1; j_call: TRBJ1-1; cdr3_nt: TGTGCCATCAGTGAACGCGGACAGGGCGTTACTGAAGCTTTCTTT; cdr3_aa: CAISERGQGVTEAFF
v_call: TRBV6-6; clone_size: NA; d_call: TRBD1; j_call: TRBJ2-3; cdr3_nt: TGTGCCAGCAGTTCCAGACAGGGGATCACAGATACGCAGTATTTT; cdr3_aa: CASSSRQGITDTQYF
v_call: TRBV27; clone_size: NA; d_call: TRBD1; j_call: TRBJ1-6; cdr3_nt: TGTGCCAGCAGTCTCATCAGGGGGCCAGGGCCGAATTCACCCCTCCACTTT; cdr3_aa: CASSLIRGPGPNSPLHF
v_call: TRBV10-3; clone_size: NA; d_call: NA; j_call: TRBJ2-7; cdr3_nt: TGTGCCGCCACCCGGGGAGAAGGCTACGAGCAGTACTTC; cdr3_aa: CAATRGEGYEQYF
v_call: TRBV6-1; clone_size: NA; d_call: NA; j_call: TRBJ1-5; cdr3_nt: TGTGCCAGCAGTGAAGGGCAGGGTATCGCCGGGACCCAGCATTTT; cdr3_aa: CASSEGQGIAGTQHF
v_call: TRBV6-5; clone_size: NA; d_call: TRBD1; j_call: TRBJ1-6; cdr3_nt: TGTGCCAGCACCCTGGACAGGGCTAATTCACCCCTCCACTTT; cdr3_aa: CASTLDRANSPLHF
v_call: TRBV27; clone_size: NA; d_call: NA; j_call: TRBJ2-3; cdr3_nt: TGTGCCGTGACAGATACGCAGTATTTT; cdr3_aa: CAVTDTQYF
v_call: TRBV5-1; clone_size: NA; d_call: NA; j_call: TRBJ2-7; cdr3_nt: TGCGCCAGCAGCTTGGTTATGGCAGGGAGGTCCGAGCAGTACTTC; cdr3_aa: CASSLVMAGRSEQYF
v_call: TRBV5-4; clone_size: NA; d_call: TRBD1; j_call: TRBJ2-5; cdr3_nt: TGTGCCAGCAGGCCCAGGGGGCGGGGTAATACCCAAGAGACCCAGTACTTC; cdr3_aa: CASRPRGRGNTQETQYF
v_call: TRBV6-1; clone_size: NA; d_call: TRBD2; j_call: TRBJ2-1; cdr3_nt: TGTGCCAGCAGTGGGGGACTAGCGGGATCGTACAATGAGCAGTTCTTC; cdr3_aa: CASSGGLAGSYNEQFF
v_call: TRBV18; clone_size: few; d_call: NA; j_call: TRBJ1-2; cdr3_nt: TGTGCCAGCTCACCACCGGAAGGGTCTAACTATGGCTACACCTTC; cdr3_aa: CASSPPEGSNYGYTF
v_call: TRBV5-1; clone_size: NA; d_call: NA; j_call: TRBJ2-7; cdr3_nt: TGCGCCAGCAGCTCATCTCTAGAACCGTCCTACGAGCAGTACTTC; cdr3_aa: CASSSSLEPSYEQYF
v_call: TRBV7-9; clone_size: NA; d_call: NA; j_call: TRBJ2-7; cdr3_nt: TGTGCCAGCAGCTTAGTAGGCGCCCCTTCCTACGAGCAGTACTTC; cdr3_aa: CASSLVGAPSYEQYF
v_call: TRBV7-8; clone_size: NA; d_call: NA; j_call: TRBJ1-2; cdr3_nt: TGTGCCAGCAGCCCGACGGATACCTATGGCTACACCTTC; cdr3_aa: CASSPTDTYGYTF
v_call: TRBV5-6; clone_size: NA; d_call: NA; j_call: TRBJ2-3; cdr3_nt: TGTGCCAGCAGCTCGGGACTGAACCCTAGCACAGATACGCAGTATTTT; cdr3_aa: CASSSGLNPSTDTQYF
v_call: TRBV7-2; clone_size: NA; d_call: TRBD2; j_call: TRBJ2-3; cdr3_nt: TGTGCCAGCAGTACTCAGCGGGAGGTGCGTCTGGCTACGCAGTATTTT; cdr3_aa: CASSTQREVRLATQYF
v_call: TRBV27; clone_size: NA; d_call: NA; j_call: TRBJ2-7; cdr3_nt: TGTGCCAGCAGTTTACTCAGGGAATGGGGGTACGAGCAGTACTTC; cdr3_aa: CASSLLREWGYEQYF
v_call: TRBV5-1; clone_size: NA; d_call: NA; j_call: TRBJ2-7; cdr3_nt: TGCGCCAGCAGCCAGGGAGGATACGAGCAGTACTTC; cdr3_aa: CASSQGGYEQYF
v_call: TRBV5-4; clone_size: NA; d_call: NA; j_call: TRBJ1-2; cdr3_nt: TGTGCCAGCAGCCCGGACTACAACTATGGCTACACCTTC; cdr3_aa: CASSPDYNYGYTF
v_call: TRBV5-6; clone_size: NA; d_call: TRBD1; j_call: TRBJ2-7; cdr3_nt: TGTGCCAGCAGCTTGGATCGGGACAGGGGGAGCTTC; cdr3_aa: CASSLDRDRGSF
v_call: TRBV5-1; clone_size: NA; d_call: NA; j_call: TRBJ1-6; cdr3_nt: TGCGCCAGCAGCCCCCGACCCCCGGGACAAATTAATTCACCCCTCCACTTT; cdr3_aa: CASSPRPPGQINSPLHF
v_call: TRBV11-2; clone_size: NA; d_call: TRBD1; j_call: TRBJ2-2; cdr3_nt: TGTGCCAGCAGCAGGGGACAGGTCACCGGGGAGCTGTTTTTT; cdr3_aa: CASSRGQVTGELFF
v_call: TRBV5-6; clone_size: NA; d_call: TRBD1; j_call: TRBJ2-5; cdr3_nt: TGTGCCAGCAGCTTGGTCACAGGGGGCGGGGAGACCCAGTACTTC; cdr3_aa: CASSLVTGGGETQYF
v_call: TRBV10-3; clone_size: NA; d_call: TRBD1; j_call: TRBJ1-5; cdr3_nt: TGTGCCACCGACGGACAGGGATTTTATCAGCCCCAGCATTTT; cdr3_aa: CATDGQGFYQPQHF
v_call: TRBV11-2; clone_size: NA; d_call: TRBD2; j_call: TRBJ2-3; cdr3_nt: TGTGCCAGCAGCTTAGGGGCTAGCGGGGGGGCAGATACGCAGTATTTT; cdr3_aa: CASSLGASGGADTQYF
v_call: TRBV9; clone_size: NA; d_call: NA; j_call: TRBJ2-1; cdr3_nt: TGTGCCAGCAGCGTAGCACTAGGAGTCACGAGTGAGCAGTTCTTC; cdr3_aa: CASSVALGVTSEQFF
v_call: TRBV6-5; clone_size: NA; d_call: TRBD1; j_call: TRBJ2-2; cdr3_nt: TGTGCCAGCAAGAGGGGGCTGTGGACCGGGGAGCTGTTTTTT; cdr3_aa: CASKRGLWTGELFF
v_call: TRBV6-1; clone_size: NA; d_call: NA; j_call: TRBJ2-3; cdr3_nt: TGTGCCAGCAGTGGACCTCGCGCAGATACGCAGTATTTT; cdr3_aa: CASSGPRADTQYF
v_call: TRBV4-2; clone_size: NA; d_call: NA; j_call: TRBJ1-2; cdr3_nt: TGTGCCAGCAGCCAAGTTGCAGGAAGAGGCGGCTACACCTTC; cdr3_aa: CASSQVAGRGGYTF
v_call: TRBV28; clone_size: NA; d_call: NA; j_call: TRBJ2-7; cdr3_nt: TGTGCCAGCATAGGAGACTCCCGCTCCTACGAGCAGTACTTC; cdr3_aa: CASIGDSRSYEQYF
v_call: TRBV7-9; clone_size: NA; d_call: NA; j_call: TRBJ1-6; cdr3_nt: TGTGCCAGCAGACCTACAGGTTTAAGCTCCTATAATTCACCCCTCCACTTT; cdr3_aa: CASRPTGLSSYNSPLHF
v_call: TRBV4-2; clone_size: few; d_call: TRBD2; j_call: TRBJ2-7; cdr3_nt: TGTGCCAGCAGCCCAAGTGAGGCGCTGGGCGGGGGGGCCGCCGAGCAGTACTTC; cdr3_aa: CASSPSEALGGGAAEQYF
v_call: TRBV5-1; clone_size: once; d_call: TRBD1; j_call: TRBJ2-7; cdr3_nt: TGCGCCAGCAGCAGGGGACAGGGCGATGAGCAGTACTTC; cdr3_aa: CASSRGQGDEQYF
v_call: TRBV7-2; clone_size: NA; d_call: NA; j_call: TRBJ1-5; cdr3_nt: TGTGCCAGCAGCTTGGGGATCTGGGGCAATCAGCCCCAGCATTTT; cdr3_aa: CASSLGIWGNQPQHF
v_call: TRBV5-6; clone_size: NA; d_call: NA; j_call: TRBJ1-6; cdr3_nt: TGTGCCAGCAGCTTGGTGGGGGGAGGTTCACCCCTCCACTTT; cdr3_aa: CASSLVGGGSPLHF
v_call: TRBV9; clone_size: NA; d_call: NA; j_call: TRBJ2-1; cdr3_nt: TGTGCCAGCAGCGTCTTAACGGTCCCCTACAATGAGCAGTTCTTC; cdr3_aa: CASSVLTVPYNEQFF
v_call: TRBV5-1; clone_size: NA; d_call: NA; j_call: TRBJ2-1; cdr3_nt: TGCGCCAGCAGCTTGGACTCGACCTACAATGAGCAGTTCTTC; cdr3_aa: CASSLDSTYNEQFF
v_call: TRBV9; clone_size: NA; d_call: NA; j_call: TRBJ2-7; cdr3_nt: TGTGCCAGCAGCGGACAGGTGCAATCCTACGAGCAGTACTTC; cdr3_aa: CASSGQVQSYEQYF
v_call: TRBV5-4; clone_size: NA; d_call: TRBD2; j_call: TRBJ2-3; cdr3_nt: TGTGCCAGCAGCTTGGGTGGACTAGCGGGCACAGATACGCAGTATTTT; cdr3_aa: CASSLGGLAGTDTQYF
v_call: TRBV7-2; clone_size: NA; d_call: NA; j_call: TRBJ1-1; cdr3_nt: TGTGCCAGCAGCTTATCGGCGGTCTCTTCTGAAGCTTTCTTT; cdr3_aa: CASSLSAVSSEAFF
v_call: TRBV2; clone_size: NA; d_call: NA; j_call: TRBJ1-6; cdr3_nt: TGTGCCAGCAGTGAAGGAGGGGTACAGGGTTATAGTTCACCCCTCCACTTT; cdr3_aa: CASSEGGVQGYSSPLHF
v_call: TRBV7-9; clone_size: NA; d_call: TRBD1; j_call: TRBJ2-3; cdr3_nt: TGTGCCAGCAGCGTTGGGACAGAGAGCACAGATACGCAGTATTTT; cdr3_aa: CASSVGTESTDTQYF
v_call: TRBV25-1; clone_size: NA; d_call: NA; j_call: TRBJ1-5; cdr3_nt: TGTGCCAGCGATCAAAGGAGGCACTATAGCAATCAGCCCCAGCATTTT; cdr3_aa: CASDQRRHYSNQPQHF
v_call: TRBV12-5; clone_size: NA; d_call: TRBD2; j_call: TRBJ2-1; cdr3_nt: TGTGCTAGTGGTCCTTCGACTAGCGGGTTTAACAATGAGCAGTTCTTC; cdr3_aa: CASGPSTSGFNNEQFF
v_call: TRBV5-1; clone_size: NA; d_call: TRBD1; j_call: TRBJ1-1; cdr3_nt: TGCGCCAGCAGCATGGGACAGGGGAACACTGAAGCTTTCTTT; cdr3_aa: CASSMGQGNTEAFF
v_call: TRBV6-5; clone_size: NA; d_call: NA; j_call: TRBJ2-5; cdr3_nt: TGTGCCAGCAACCCCCGGGCAGTCCGCCGAGAGACCCAGTACTTC; cdr3_aa: CASNPRAVRRETQYF
v_call: TRBV5-1; clone_size: NA; d_call: NA; j_call: TRBJ1-4; cdr3_nt: TGCGCCAGCAGGGTTGGGACTAATGAAAAACTGTTTTTT; cdr3_aa: CASRVGTNEKLFF
v_call: TRBV10-1; clone_size: NA; d_call: NA; j_call: TRBJ1-1; cdr3_nt: TGCGCCAGCAGTGAAATCCGGGGCATGAACACTGAAGCTTTCTTT; cdr3_aa: CASSEIRGMNTEAFF
v_call: TRBV5-1; clone_size: NA; d_call: TRBD1; j_call: TRBJ2-5; cdr3_nt: TGCGCCAGCAGCTTGGGGGGACGGACAGGTGGGGAGACCCAGTACTTC; cdr3_aa: CASSLGGRTGGETQYF
v_call: TRBV6-1; clone_size: NA; d_call: NA; j_call: TRBJ2-7; cdr3_nt: TGTGCCAGCAGTCAAGAGTCCCCTATCGGACTGTCTCGTTCCTCCTACGAGCAGTACTTC; cdr3_aa: CASSQESPIGLSRSSYEQYF
v_call: TRBV5-6; clone_size: NA; d_call: NA; j_call: TRBJ1-2; cdr3_nt: TGTGCCAGCAGCTTGAAGGGGCCCTTAGGCTACACCTTC; cdr3_aa: CASSLKGPLGYTF
v_call: TRBV2; clone_size: NA; d_call: NA; j_call: TRBJ2-5; cdr3_nt: TGTGCCAGCAGTGTATACGGGACGGAGACCCAGTACTTC; cdr3_aa: CASSVYGTETQYF